One and the same sample provided the 30 T cell receptor beta chains below, sequenced in a study of Ad26.COV2.S vaccination and SARS-CoV-2 variants. The method was immunoSEQ multiplex PCR; TCRdb's version includes in-frame clones alone and lacks a portion of them. The table lists 350,000 to 500,000 clones, 80% to 95% of them singletons. Treatment here: around 19 received Ad26.COV2.S at low or high dose, single or two shots; several received placebo; per-sample allocation not given. Samples were taken on day 63 after the first vaccine or placebo injection. This specimen consisted of peripheral blood, obtained in a trial of Ad26.COV2.S vaccine versus placebo. The origin of the receptors is a person between 18 and 59 years old who received the Ad26.COV2.S COVID-19 vaccine or a placebo.

The rearrangement joins TRBV5-1 to TRBJ2-7; TRBD1 might be the D (6 bases). The V end was cut by 3 bases, the J end by 2 bases, with 15 bases between. From germline, CDR1 is SGHRS and CDR2 YFSETQ. There are 15 residues in the CDR3. The CDR3 DNA sequence: TGCGCCAGCAGCTATCAGGTAGGGACAACCTACGAGCAGTACTTC. Translation: CASSYQVGTTYEQYF.

The rearrangement links TRBV19 to TRBJ2-1; 8 nucleotides match TRBD1. Trimming at V came to 5 bases and at J to 3 bases, leaving 9 bases not matched to a gene. This CDR3 comprises 16 residues. Germline-derived CDR1 and CDR2 are LNHDA and SQIVND (reference sequence). DNA for the CDR3: TGTGCCAGTAGTGCCACGGACAGGGTGGTCTACAATGAGCAGTTCTTC. It yields the protein CASSATDRVVYNEQFF.

This clone was found once. The genes are TRBV7-9 and TRBJ1-3; D call uncertain. The CDR3 consists of 16 residues. Germline V gene sequence: CDR1 SEHNR, CDR2 FQNEAQ (reference sequence). V lost 5 bases and J lost 0, with 14 bases in between. CDR3 sequence (DNA): TGTGCCAGCAGCATGGATGGCGGTGTCTCTGGAAACACCATATATTTT. Its protein product is CASSMDGGVSGNTIYF.

This chain uses TRBV10-1 with TRBJ2-7; the match to TRBD1 covers 8 bases. Germline trimming cut 5 bases from V and 5 bases from J; bases unmatched to any gene: 5. This CDR3 region has 13 residues. The germline CDR1 and CDR2 sequences are WNHNN and SYGVQD (reference sequence). CDR3 coding DNA: TGCGCCAGCAGTCTTCAGGGGGCGGACGAGCAGTACTTC. Protein sequence: CASSLQGADEQYF.

This clone occurred a few times. A clone one base away is much larger, so this may be a read error. Additional DNA sequences in this sample encode the identical CDR3. The chain employs TRBV27 and TRBJ2-7; D is uncertain. Germline-derived CDR1 and CDR2 are MNHEY and SMNVEV (reference sequence). With 4 bases removed from V and 0 bases from J, the gap between germline ends came to 1 base. This CDR3 spans 11 amino acids. The CDR3 DNA follows: TGTGCCAGCAGTTCCTCCTACGAGCAGTACTTC. Translating gives CASSSSYEQYF.

CDR3 bases: TGTGCCAGCAGCTCGGACAGGGGCGGGGAGCTGTTTTTT. Amino acid sequence: CASSSDRGGELFF. The chain carries TRBV7-2 and TRBJ2-2, with TRBD1 identical over 9 bases. V was pared by 4 bases and J by 7 bases, with 1 base of the junction left unmatched. This CDR3 is built from 13 residues. Looked up from germline, CDR1 is SGHTA and CDR2 is FQGNSA.

The chain uses TRBV7-9 and TRBJ2-1; TRBD2 agrees at 7 bases. Unmatched junction bases numbered 13, after V lost 1 base and J lost 4 bases. The CDR3 covers 18 residues. Germline CDR1 is SEHNR and CDR2 is FQNEAQ (reference sequence). The CDR3 region has the DNA TGTGCCAGCAGCTTAGTTGCGGGAGACCTCAATTCTTACAATGAGCAGTTCTTC. Translation: CASSLVAGDLNSYNEQFF.

This clone was seen a handful of times. The chain has TRBV4-3 and TRBJ1-2; 7 positions match TRBD1. The junction had 7 bases not matched to a gene; V was cut back by 1 base and J by 5 bases. This CDR3 is built from 15 residues. Germline loops: CDR1 LGHNA, CDR2 YSLEER. The CDR3 coding sequence is TGCGCCAGCAGCCAAGTGGAGGGGGCGAGGTATGGCTACACCTTC. Encoded protein: CASSQVEGARYGYTF.

V is TRBV7-2 and J is TRBJ2-5, with no clear D. CDR1 SGHTA and CDR2 FQGNSA come from the germline V gene. Deletions cut 5 bases from V and 5 bases from J, with 9 bases between. The CDR3 totals 12 residues. CDR3 sequence reads: CASSPEVETQYF. CDR3 DNA: TGTGCCAGCAGCCCCGAGGTGGAGACCCAGTACTTC.

V gene TRBV29-1 combines with J gene TRBJ2-1; D might be TRBD2 (5 bases). Between the trimmed V and J ends, which lost 3 bases and 4 bases, there was a span of 10 bases. The CDR3 contains 13 residues. Germline values: CDR1 SQVTM, CDR2 ANQGSEA. The CDR3 region is CSVDLTTYNEQFF. In DNA form, the CDR3 reads TGCAGCGTTGACCTGACTACTTACAATGAGCAGTTCTTC.

This clone was seen a single time. The gene calls are TRBV5-1 and TRBJ1-6; 11 bases are shared with TRBD1. Germline lookup yields CDR1 SGHRS and CDR2 YFSETQ. The CDR3 sequence is 18 residues long. Trimming removed 1 base from V and 6 bases from J; junction bases left unmatched: 9. The CDR3 region has the DNA TGCGCCAGCAGCTTGCTGAGTTCGGGACAGGGGGGTAATTCACCCCTCCACTTT. Translating gives CASSLLSSGQGGNSPLHF.

The chain employs TRBV27 and TRBJ2-1, with TRBD1 as a possible D gene (5 bases). The CDR3 extends over 14 amino acids. The V gene lost 2 bases and the J gene lost 8 bases, with 13 bases spanning the gap. Germline V gene sequence: CDR1 MNHEY, CDR2 SMNVEV (reference sequence). The chain's CDR3 is CASSLAARAHEQFF. In nucleotides, the CDR3 is TGTGCCAGCAGTTTAGCCGCCAGGGCCCATGAGCAGTTCTTC.

The chain links TRBV2 to TRBJ2-7, with D possibly being TRBD1 or TRBD2 (5 bases each). V lost 5 bases to trimming and J lost 2 bases, with 13 bases between them. This CDR3 comprises 14 residues. CDR1 is SNHLY and CDR2 is FYNNEI in the germline V gene. The CDR3 region has the DNA TGTGCCAGCAGTTCTCGGGACCAGACCTACGAGCAGTACTTC. Translated, it gives CASSSRDQTYEQYF.

The chain joins TRBV7-9 to TRBJ2-3; 9 nucleotides match TRBD2. Per germline, CDR1 SEHNR and CDR2 FQNEAQ (reference sequence). Trimming removed 2 bases from V and 2 bases from J; junction bases left unmatched: 11. This CDR3 comprises 18 residues. As DNA, the CDR3 is TGTGCCAGCAGCTTAAGGGGGGCTAGCGGGACTTCCACAGATACGCAGTATTTT. Protein: CASSLRGASGTSTDTQYF.

This chain connects TRBV3-1 (or the pseudogene TRBV3-2) to TRBJ1-5; D not resolved. From germline, CDR1 is LGHDT and CDR2 YNNKEL (reference sequence). This CDR3 comprises 14 residues. The V end was cut by 0 bases, the J end by 7 bases, with 10 bases between. The CDR3 DNA is TGTGCCAGCAGCCAAGACAGGCTGGCCCAGCCCCAGCATTTT. Its protein product is CASSQDRLAQPQHF.

The J gene is TRBJ1-1, the V gene TRBV12-3 or TRBV12-4; D call uncertain. The V end was cut by 2 bases, the J end by 3 bases, with 4 bases between. The CDR3 contains 12 residues. CDR3: CASSLFDTEAFF. The DNA of the CDR3 is TGTGCCAGCAGTTTATTCGACACTGAAGCTTTCTTT.

V gene TRBV27 combines with J gene TRBJ2-7; D ambiguous. This CDR3 is built from 13 residues. Germline V gene lookup returns CDR1 MNHEY and CDR2 SMNVEV (reference sequence). V gave up 4 bases and J gave up 3 bases, with 10 bases separating them. CDR3 region: CASSSQGVYEQYF. CDR3 nucleotides: TGTGCCAGCAGTTCCCAAGGAGTCTACGAGCAGTACTTC.

The chain uses TRBV18 and TRBJ2-3, with a possible D match to TRBD2 (5 bases). CDR3 size: 15 residues. Looked up from germline, CDR1 is KGHSH and CDR2 is LQKENI. V was clipped by 7 bases and J by 2 bases, with 16 bases between them. The CDR3 reads CASFRGPPDTDTQYF. CDR3 coding DNA: TGTGCCAGCTTTCGGGGTCCCCCCGACACAGATACGCAGTATTTT.

V gene TRBV6-6 combines with J gene TRBJ2-3; D remains ambiguous. The CDR3 covers 14 residues. Germline assignment: CDR1 MNHNY and CDR2 SVGAGI (reference sequence). The germline V and J ends were trimmed by 4 bases and 1 base, with 9 bases remaining between them. The CDR3 sequence is CASSSHYGTDTQYF. The DNA for the CDR3 is TGTGCCAGCAGTTCCCACTACGGCACAGATACGCAGTATTTT.

The genes are TRBV3-1 (or the pseudogene TRBV3-2) and TRBJ1-2, with D possibly being TRBD1 (6 bases). This CDR3 contains 16 residues. V dropped 0 bases and J dropped 4 bases, with 15 bases sitting between them. Germline-derived CDR1 and CDR2 are LGHDT and YNNKEL (reference sequence). The CDR3 nucleotides are TGTGCCAGCAGCCAAGAAAAAACAGGGTACGGCTATGGCTACACCTTC. It translates to CASSQEKTGYGYGYTF.

The genes are TRBV19 and TRBJ2-7; D is uncertain. Trimming cost V 5 bases and J 4 bases, with 15 bases left between them. The length of the CDR3 is 14 residues. Looked up from germline, CDR1 is LNHDA and CDR2 is SQIVND (reference sequence). The CDR3 coding sequence is TGTGCCAGTAGTCCGGCTTACGGGCATTACGAGCAGTACTTC. It yields the protein CASSPAYGHYEQYF.

The chain employs TRBV20-1 and TRBJ2-3; 11 bases map to TRBD2. After removal of 3 bases from V and 14 bases from J, the junction contained 10 bases not matched to a gene. CDR1 DFQATT and CDR2 SNEGSKA come from the germline V gene (reference sequence). This CDR3 is 13 amino acids long. The CDR3 sequence: CSASETSGAKWYF. The DNA of the CDR3 is TGCAGTGCTAGTGAGACTAGCGGGGCGAAGTGGTATTTT.

This chain uses TRBV28 with TRBJ2-1, with D perhaps TRBD2 (5 bases). Looked up from germline, CDR1 is MDHEN and CDR2 is SYDVKM. V shed 5 bases and J shed 0 bases, with 14 bases lying between them. CDR3 length: 16 residues. DNA for the CDR3: TGTGCCAGCAGTCCGCCCGGGGTACCCTCCTACAATGAGCAGTTCTTC. This encodes CASSPPGVPSYNEQFF. Together with reference TRBV28 and TRBJ2-1, the CDR3 gives the full variable domain: DVKVTQSSRYLVKRTGEKVFLECVQDMDHENMFWYRQDPGLGLRLIYFSYDVKMKEKGDIPEGYSVSREKKERFSLILESASTNQTSMYLCASSPPGVPSYNEQFFGPGTRLTVL.

The chain couples TRBV7-9 to TRBJ2-4; 10 bases match TRBD2. After removal of 3 bases from V and 5 bases from J, the junction contained 7 bases not matched to a gene. CDR1 is SEHNR, CDR2 FQNEAQ, per germline (reference sequence). The CDR3 covers 16 residues. DNA of the CDR3: TGTGCCAGCAGCTTCTCCGGGACTAGCGTAGAAAACATTCAGTACTTC. Translating gives CASSFSGTSVENIQYF. The whole variable domain, filled in from reference TRBV7-9 and TRBJ2-4, reads DTGVSQNPRHKITKRGQNVTFRCDPISEHNRLYWYRQTLGQGPEFLTYFQNEAQLEKSRLLSDRFSAERPKGSFSTLEIQRTEQGDSAMYLCASSFSGTSVENIQYFGAGTRLSVL.

The sample holds one count of this clone. The V call is TRBV18, the J call TRBJ2-1, with 8 bases lining up with TRBD1. V was clipped by 0 bases and J by 4 bases; unmatched bases: 5. From germline, CDR1 is KGHSH and CDR2 LQKENI. The CDR3 extends over 16 amino acids. The CDR3: CASSPPSGGVYNEQFF. CDR3 in DNA: TGTGCCAGCTCACCACCATCAGGGGGCGTTTACAATGAGCAGTTCTTC. Filled out from reference TRBV18 and TRBJ2-1, the complete variable domain reads NAGVMQNPRHLVRRRGQEARLRCSPMKGHSHVYWYRQLPEEGLKFMVYLQKENIIDESGMPKERFSAEFPKEGPSILRIQQVVRGDSAAYFCASSPPSGGVYNEQFFGPGTRLTVL.

This CDR3 reads CASSLTGYTEAFF. The CDR3 DNA sequence: TGTGCCAGCAGCTTAACTGGATATACTGAAGCTTTCTTT. The chain recombines TRBV11-2 with TRBJ1-1; no reliable D call. Germline V gene sequence: CDR1 SGHAT, CDR2 FQNNGV. CDR3 length: 13 residues. With 2 bases removed from V and 5 bases from J, the gap between germline ends came to 9 bases.

The genes are TRBV5-1 and TRBJ2-1; D unclear. Germline V gene sequence: CDR1 SGHRS, CDR2 YFSETQ. V lost 4 bases, J lost 3 bases, and 14 bases lay in between. The CDR3 runs 15 residues. The CDR3 region is CASSPGVGIYNEQFF. The CDR3, as DNA: TGCGCCAGCAGCCCTGGGGTGGGTATCTACAATGAGCAGTTCTTC.

V gene TRBV18 combines with J gene TRBJ2-7; 9 bases are shared with TRBD2. V dropped 2 bases and J dropped 0; count of bases not matched to a gene: 11. CDR3 size: 18 residues. Germline V gene data show CDR1 as KGHSH and CDR2 as LQKENI. As DNA, the CDR3 is TGTGCCAGCTCACCAAAGAGCAGGGCGGGAGGGAGCTCCTACGAGCAGTACTTC. It specifies CASSPKSRAGGSSYEQYF.

The chain combines TRBV5-4 with TRBJ1-4, with D possibly TRBD1 on 5 matching bases. CDR1 SGHNT and CDR2 YYREEE come from the germline V gene (reference sequence). The CDR3 loop spans 12 amino acids. The CDR3 nucleotides are TGTGCAGTCTCCGCGGGGGAGGAAAAACTGTTTTTT. Amino acid sequence: CAVSAGEEKLFF.

This sequence joins TRBV19 and TRBJ1-5; no firm D call. V gave up 4 bases and J gave up 5 bases, with 21 bases separating them. There are 17 residues in the CDR3. Germline-derived CDR1 and CDR2 are LNHDA and SQIVND (reference sequence). The CDR3: CASSSRKATGPHQPQHF. The CDR3 nucleotides are TGTGCCAGTAGTAGTCGGAAGGCTACGGGCCCACATCAGCCCCAGCATTTT.